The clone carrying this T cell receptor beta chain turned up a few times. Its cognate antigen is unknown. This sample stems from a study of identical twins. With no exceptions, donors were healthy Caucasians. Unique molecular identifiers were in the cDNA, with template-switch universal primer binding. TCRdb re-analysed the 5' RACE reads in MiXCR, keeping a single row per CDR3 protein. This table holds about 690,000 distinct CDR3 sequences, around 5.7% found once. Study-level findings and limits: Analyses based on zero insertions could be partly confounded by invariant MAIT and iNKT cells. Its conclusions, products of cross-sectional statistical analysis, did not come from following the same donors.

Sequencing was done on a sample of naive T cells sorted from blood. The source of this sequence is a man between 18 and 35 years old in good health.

CDR3 nucleotides: TGCGCCAGCAGCCAAGAGAAACAGGGAGATGGCTACACCTTC. It encodes CASSQEKQGDGYTF. This chain joins TRBV4-3 and TRBJ1-2, with D possibly TRBD1 on 6 matching bases. Germline CDR1 and CDR2: LGHNA and YSLEER. The CDR3 has 14 residues. Trimming took off 0 bases at V and 6 bases at J, with 11 bases between the two ends.